This entry describes one TCR beta chain. Which antigen it targets is not known. The sample holds no much larger clone one base away, and base qualities are not on file. This sample was included in a study of T cell responses to AZD1222 COVID-19 vaccine (dated by TCRdb to 2020 to 2022). Broadly, across the study: AZD1222 recipients whose second dose came at about 4 weeks and those whose second dose came at about 12 weeks were combined into one group, since spike-specific TCR depth and breadth did not differ between the two schedules. TCR sequencing was performed for 230 to 250 trial participants, of whom 200 to 210 were given two doses of AZD1222 and approximately 25 were given two doses of MenACWY control vaccine. Trial participants were enrolled into age subgroups of 18-55, 56-69 and 70-plus years, which contained around 150, 28 and 57 TCR-sequenced participants, respectively. Paper-wide results and their limitations: Spike-specific TCR breadth and depth rose significantly after two AZD1222 doses compared with day 0 and with MenACWY recipients. Conclusions about previously exposed vaccinees were limited because only a handful of AZD1222 recipients were SARS-CoV-2 seropositive at baseline. Nearly half of unique spike-specific TCRs reportedly recognized epitopes outside regions mutated in the B.1.351 and B.1.1.7 variants. Participants were mostly white British, with more females than males. The authors suggested clonal diversity may have been underestimated. The 56-69-year group was small, and its depth increase did not reach significance, likely because of low power. Because no day 14 peak-response samples were available, repertoires were characterized only after the peak T cell response. CD4 TCRs associated with the vaccine covered the entire spike protein, and the dominant responses were in regions 160-218 and 743-854.

The CDR3 regions of human TCRbeta chains were subjected to immunosequencing. Per the original workflow: Repertoire TCRs were checked for matches against a reference library of SARS-CoV-2-specific TCRs that had been generated using the MIRA antigen-specificity platform. Breadth was defined as the fraction of unique TCRs that were SARS-CoV-2-associated, and depth was defined as the fraction of total T cells that were SARS-CoV-2-associated. Each spike-specific TCR was assigned to its reactive spike region and to a CD4 or CD8 class using the MIRA data. Log10-transformed breadth and depth values were compared by one-way ANOVA with Sidak's multiple comparisons tests. Held by TCRdb, this immuneACCESS table contains in-frame sequences only and omits some clones. Under half of the omission traces to an unresolved V gene where checked; the cause of the rest is unknown. That table is the source of V, J and clone size, and D and trimming were worked out from the DNA. This sample holds roughly 180,000 clones; 94% were observed only once. Of the sample, 7.5% to 10% is held by the ten largest clones.

Inclusive of the bounding cysteine and phenylalanine, the CDR3 is 16 residues long. The only DNA kept is the CDR3, 48 bases in frame from the first base. CDR1 and CDR2, looked up from the germline V gene, are ENHRY and SYGVKD. Compared with germline, V lacks 4 bases and J lacks 3 bases; bases without a gene match: 2. The time point tag for this specimen amounts to: baseline before first vaccination. The vaccinee samples were drawn from two UK trials, COV001 and COV002, one of which was a single-blind randomized controlled phase 2/3 trial testing AZD1222 (ChAdOx1 nCoV-19) in healthy adults. For TCRbeta chain sequencing, PBMC samples were collected from trial participants at day 0 and at day 28 after the second dose.

The material was peripheral blood, obtained on day 0 of AZD1222 vaccination. This chain is built from TRBV10-3 and TRBJ2-1; 14 central bases correspond to TRBD2. The TCR comes from an adult in good health. The DNA is TGTGCCATCAGTGGGACTAGCGGGAGGAGCTACAATGAGCAGTTCTTC. Its amino acids are CAISGTSGRSYNEQFF.